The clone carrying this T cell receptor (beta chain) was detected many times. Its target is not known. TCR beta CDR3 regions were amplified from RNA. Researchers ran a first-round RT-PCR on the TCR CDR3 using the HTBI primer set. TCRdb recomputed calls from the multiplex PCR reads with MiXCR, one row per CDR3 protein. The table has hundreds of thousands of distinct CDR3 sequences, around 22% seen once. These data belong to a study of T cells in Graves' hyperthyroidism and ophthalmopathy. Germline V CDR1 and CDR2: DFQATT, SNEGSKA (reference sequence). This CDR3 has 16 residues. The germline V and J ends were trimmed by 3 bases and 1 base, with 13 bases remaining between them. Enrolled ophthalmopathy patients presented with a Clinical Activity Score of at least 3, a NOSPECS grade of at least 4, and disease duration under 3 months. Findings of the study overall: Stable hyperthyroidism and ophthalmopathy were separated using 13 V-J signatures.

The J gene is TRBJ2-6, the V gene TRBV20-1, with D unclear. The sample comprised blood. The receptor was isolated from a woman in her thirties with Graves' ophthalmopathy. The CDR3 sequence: CSARRDGVSGANVLTF. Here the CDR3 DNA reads TGCAGTGCTAGGAGAGACGGTGTTTCTGGGGCCAACGTCCTGACTTTC.